This T cell receptor (beta chain) was retrieved from a study of blood T cell repertoires in COVID-19. As for the study in general: The analysed material was cDNA or gDNA that came from T cells, B-cell-depleted T cells, or PBMCs.

TCRdb keeps only in-frame clones here, not all; method: immunoSEQ multiplex PCR. Counted here are roughly 280,000 clones, around nine tenths occurring once; the ten biggest clones make up over 9%. The V and J ends lost 4 bases and 7 bases respectively, with 20 bases between them. CDR3 length equals 16 residues. The germline V gene has CDR1 WNHNN and CDR2 SYGVQD (reference sequence). A Seattle source enrolled patients during active infection and followed them longitudinally. The gene calls are TRBV10-1 and TRBJ2-1, with a tentative D call TRBD2 (6 bases). The source material was peripheral blood. The source is a woman under 40 with COVID-19, enrolled during active disease. CDR3 loop: CASSAGGRGGSNEQFF. CDR3 sequence (DNA): TGCGCCAGCAGTGCCGGTGGACGAGGAGGGAGTAATGAGCAGTTCTTC.